The next 24 T cell receptor beta chains were all read from a single sample in a study of blood T cell repertoires in COVID-19. Using immunoSEQ multiplex PCR, the repertoire was profiled, and TCRdb retains in-frame clones only, with some absent. The sample has 220,000 or so clones; 80% to 85% are singletons. Sequenced input: peripheral blood. These receptors were taken from a man aged 25 to 40 with active or convalescent COVID-19.

The J gene is TRBJ2-1, the V gene TRBV5-1; D is ambiguous. V gave up 0 bases and J gave up 4 bases, with 5 bases separating them. The germline gives CDR1 SGHRS, CDR2 YFSETQ. CDR3 length: 13 amino acids. CDR3 coding DNA: TGCGCCAGCAGCTTGGTTCAGTACAATGAGCAGTTCTTC. It codes for CASSLVQYNEQFF.

The chain employs TRBV28 and TRBJ1-5, with D maybe TRBD1 (6 bases). This CDR3 region has 17 residues. Germline CDR1 and CDR2: MDHEN and SYDVKM. V lost 5 bases, J lost 5 bases, and 22 bases lay in between. DNA for the CDR3: TGTGCCAGCAGTCCTAAGCTCCGGGACACCCCCTATCAGCCCCAGCATTTT. Amino acid sequence: CASSPKLRDTPYQPQHF.

The rearrangement uses TRBV14 and TRBJ1-2; 7 positions agree with TRBD1. Germline assignment: CDR1 SGHDN and CDR2 FVKESK. The V and J ends lost 1 base and 3 bases, in that order; junction bases with no gene match: 5. The CDR3 runs 15 residues. The CDR3 here is CASSQVNRGDYGYTF. The CDR3 bases are TGTGCCAGCAGCCAAGTAAACAGGGGCGACTATGGCTACACCTTC.

This chain connects TRBV6-6 to TRBJ1-4, with no clear D. The V and J ends lost 6 bases and 0 bases respectively, with 17 bases between them. This CDR3 contains 17 residues. Germline V gene sequence: CDR1 MNHNY, CDR2 SVGAGI (reference sequence). CDR3 sequence (DNA): TGTGCCAGCAGCCGAGACCCTACAGTTACAACTAATGAAAAACTGTTTTTT. It specifies CASSRDPTVTTNEKLFF.

The rearrangement uses TRBV28 and TRBJ1-2; perhaps TRBD1 as D (5 bases). Trimming removed 5 bases from V and 8 bases from J, with 12 bases in between. CDR3 length: 12 residues. CDR1 and CDR2 (germline): MDHEN, SYDVKM. CDR3 in amino acids: CASSAPGLGYTF. As DNA, the CDR3 is TGTGCCAGCAGTGCACCAGGGTTGGGCTACACCTTC.

The genes are TRBV24-1 and TRBJ2-7; 9 bases fit TRBD1. V shed 4 bases and J 4 bases; nucleotides not matched to a gene: 7. Germline V gives CDR1 KGHDR, CDR2 SFDVKD. CDR3 size: 15 residues. The CDR3 loop reads CATSDSGTGSYEQYF. The CDR3 bases are TGTGCCACCAGTGACTCCGGGACAGGGTCATACGAGCAGTACTTC.

The rearrangement uses TRBV18 and TRBJ2-1; D perhaps matches TRBD2 (7 bases). This CDR3 has 16 residues. Per germline, CDR1 KGHSH and CDR2 LQKENI. V gave up 1 base and J gave up 5 bases, with 15 bases separating them. CDR3 in amino acids: CASSPQAGARDNEQFF. In nucleotides, the CDR3 is TGTGCCAGCTCACCACAGGCGGGGGCCCGCGACAATGAGCAGTTCTTC.

The chain recombines TRBV15 with TRBJ1-3; D gene uncertain. Trimming shortened V by 6 bases and J by 4 bases, and 16 bases separated the two germline ends. Germline lookup yields CDR1 LNHNV and CDR2 YYDKDF (reference sequence). The CDR3 extends over 15 amino acids. CDR3 in amino acids: CATRHGFGGGNTIYF. CDR3 bases: TGTGCCACCAGGCACGGGTTTGGAGGAGGAAACACCATATATTTT.

The chain uses TRBV3-1 (or the pseudogene TRBV3-2) and TRBJ2-1; D perhaps matches TRBD2 (6 bases). Trimming removed 0 bases from V and 6 bases from J, with 15 bases in between. The CDR3 contains 16 residues. CDR1 is LGHDT and CDR2 is YNNKEL in the germline V gene (reference sequence). DNA for the CDR3: TGTGCCAGCAGCCAAGAATCCTGGCGGGGCGGCAATGAGCAGTTCTTC. Its protein is CASSQESWRGGNEQFF.

The rearrangement links TRBV15 to TRBJ2-3, with D tentatively TRBD1 (5 bases). The CDR3 covers 15 residues. V was cut by 2 bases and J by 6 bases, with 15 bases left in between. Germline V gene sequence: CDR1 LNHNV, CDR2 YYDKDF (reference sequence). The CDR3 DNA follows: TGTGCCACCAGCAGAAAATTCCGACCAGGGGATACGCAGTATTTT. Protein: CATSRKFRPGDTQYF.

This clone has a handful of counts. The chain links TRBV5-1 to TRBJ1-1; D is unclear. The germline V gene encodes CDR1 SGHRS and CDR2 YFSETQ. The CDR3 covers 13 residues. Trimming removed 0 bases at V and 4 bases at J, with 7 bases between. CDR3 residues: CASSLARPTEAFF. CDR3 sequence (DNA): TGCGCCAGCAGCTTGGCCAGGCCCACTGAAGCTTTCTTT.

J is TRBJ2-1 and V is TRBV9; weak D call: TRBD2 (7 bases). Germline-derived CDR1 and CDR2 are SGDLS and YYNGEE. Trimming stripped 4 bases from V and 9 bases from J, with 17 bases between. This CDR3 region has 14 residues. The CDR3 nucleotides are TGTGCCAGCAGCCTATCGACGGGGGGCGGTGAGCAGTTCTTC. This sequence encodes CASSLSTGGGEQFF.

This chain joins TRBV12-3 or TRBV12-4 and TRBJ1-5; D might be TRBD1 (6 bases). Trimming took off 3 bases at V and 9 bases at J, with 12 bases between the two ends. The CDR3 is 13 amino acids. CDR3 coding DNA: TGTGCCAGCAGTTTCGCAGGGGAGAGGCCCCAGCATTTT. It codes for CASSFAGERPQHF.

The rearrangement links TRBV19 to TRBJ1-4; D gene unclear. Germline loops: CDR1 LNHDA, CDR2 SQIVND (reference sequence). The CDR3 has 15 amino acids. The V end was cut by 3 bases, the J end by 4 bases, with 12 bases between. The CDR3 is CASSMGRRDNEKLFF. CDR3 in DNA: TGTGCCAGTAGTATGGGTCGCCGGGATAATGAAAAACTGTTTTTT.

The chain has TRBV30 and TRBJ2-2; TRBD2 is a possible D gene (5 bases). The ends were cut back, 4 bases at V and 6 bases at J, with 15 bases in the middle. Germline lookup yields CDR1 GTSNPN and CDR2 SVGIG (reference sequence). The length of the CDR3 is 14 residues. CDR3 protein: CAWNRETRSGELFF. CDR3 sequence (DNA): TGTGCCTGGAACCGGGAAACTAGATCCGGGGAGCTGTTTTTT.

The chain joins TRBV6-5 to TRBJ2-5, with TRBD2 identical over 7 bases. The CDR3 loop spans 12 amino acids. Germline lookup yields CDR1 MNHEY and CDR2 SVGAGI. CDR3 sequence: CATGGFQETQYF. The DNA of the CDR3 is TGTGCAACCGGGGGGTTCCAAGAGACCCAGTACTTC.

The chain links TRBV4-3 to TRBJ2-1; 7 positions match TRBD2. The V and J ends lost 3 bases and 9 bases, in that order; junction bases with no gene match: 8. The CDR3 consists of 14 residues. The germline gives CDR1 LGHNA, CDR2 YSLEER. CDR3 region: CASSQASGVGEQFF. CDR3 DNA: TGCGCCAGCAGCCAGGCAAGCGGGGTTGGTGAGCAGTTCTTC.

CDR3 sequence: CASSWNNEVAGGQRNEQFF. CDR3 nucleotide sequence: TGTGCCAGCAGTTGGAATAACGAGGTAGCGGGCGGCCAACGGAATGAGCAGTTCTTC. The rearrangement links TRBV27 to TRBJ2-1; 7 bases are shared with TRBD2. Germline-derived CDR1 and CDR2 are MNHEY and SMNVEV (reference sequence). The CDR3 contains 19 residues. With 4 bases clipped from V and 7 bases from J, the junction kept 22 bases outside the gene matches.

This clone came up a few times. The rearrangement links TRBV20-1 to TRBJ1-5; D gene uncertain. CDR3 length equals 11 residues. The germline gives CDR1 DFQATT, CDR2 SNEGSKA (reference sequence). The V and J ends lost 3 bases and 11 bases respectively, with 11 bases between them. In nucleotides, the CDR3 is TGCAGTGCTAGTGTGGAGGCGGCCCAGCATTTT. Its protein is CSASVEAAQHF.

J is TRBJ2-3 and V is TRBV29-1; no reliable D call. V was cut by 2 bases and J by 0 bases, with 3 bases left in between. The germline V gene has CDR1 SQVTM and CDR2 ANQGSEA. The CDR3 extends over 12 amino acids. CDR3 amino acids: CSVEQSTDTQYF. CDR3 DNA sequence: TGCAGCGTTGAACAGAGCACAGATACGCAGTATTTT.

The rearrangement links TRBV29-1 to TRBJ2-1; D possibly corresponds to TRBD2 (6 bases). CDR1 and CDR2 (germline): SQVTM, ANQGSEA. V lost 6 bases and J lost 10, with 25 bases in between. The CDR3 extends over 15 amino acids. CDR3 in DNA: TGCAGCGTCCTCGGGAGTCCGGGAGTTCGTATGGAGCAGTTCTTC. It translates to CSVLGSPGVRMEQFF.

This sequence joins TRBV24-1 and TRBJ1-4, with D perhaps TRBD1 (5 bases). V was trimmed by 3 bases and J by 8 bases, leaving 15 bases between them. In germline, CDR1 is KGHDR, CDR2 SFDVKD. CDR3 length: 15 amino acids. CDR3 loop: CATSDGAHGREKLFF. In DNA, the CDR3 is TGTGCCACCAGTGATGGGGCCCATGGTCGGGAAAAACTGTTTTTT.

The V and J genes are TRBV4-1 and TRBJ1-6; perhaps TRBD1 as D (6 bases). Germline V CDR1 and CDR2: MGHRA, YSYEKL. Trimming stripped 0 bases from V and 7 bases from J, with 13 bases between. This CDR3 is built from 16 residues. The CDR3 protein is CASSQDLQGRNSPLHF. CDR3 DNA sequence: TGCGCCAGCAGCCAAGATTTACAGGGCAGGAATTCACCCCTCCACTTT.

This chain connects TRBV28 to TRBJ1-1; TRBD1 is a possible D gene (5 bases). V lost 5 bases, J lost 5 bases, and 15 bases lay in between. Germline V gene lookup returns CDR1 MDHEN and CDR2 SYDVKM. The CDR3 loop spans 14 amino acids. CDR3 protein: CASSPRGGSTEAFF. CDR3 DNA: TGTGCCAGCAGTCCCCGGGGGGGGTCGACTGAAGCTTTCTTT.